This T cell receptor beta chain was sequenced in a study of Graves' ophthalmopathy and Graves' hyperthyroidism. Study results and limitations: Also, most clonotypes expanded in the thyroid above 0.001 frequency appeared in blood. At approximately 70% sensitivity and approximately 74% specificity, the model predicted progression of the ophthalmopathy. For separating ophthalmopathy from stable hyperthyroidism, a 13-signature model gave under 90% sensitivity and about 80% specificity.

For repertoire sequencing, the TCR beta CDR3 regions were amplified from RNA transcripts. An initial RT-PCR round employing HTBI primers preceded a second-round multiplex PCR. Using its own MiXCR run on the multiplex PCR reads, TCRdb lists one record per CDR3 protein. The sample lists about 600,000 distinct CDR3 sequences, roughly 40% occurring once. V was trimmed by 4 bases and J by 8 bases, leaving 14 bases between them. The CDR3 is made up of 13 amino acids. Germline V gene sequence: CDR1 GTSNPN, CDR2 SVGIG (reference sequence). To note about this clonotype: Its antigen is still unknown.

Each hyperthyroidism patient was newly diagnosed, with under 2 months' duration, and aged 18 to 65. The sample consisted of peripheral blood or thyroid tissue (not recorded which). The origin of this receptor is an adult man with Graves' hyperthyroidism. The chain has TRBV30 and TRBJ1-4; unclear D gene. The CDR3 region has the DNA TGTGCCTGGAACTATGTGGCGGGAGAAAAACTGTTTTTT. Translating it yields CAWNYVAGEKLFF.